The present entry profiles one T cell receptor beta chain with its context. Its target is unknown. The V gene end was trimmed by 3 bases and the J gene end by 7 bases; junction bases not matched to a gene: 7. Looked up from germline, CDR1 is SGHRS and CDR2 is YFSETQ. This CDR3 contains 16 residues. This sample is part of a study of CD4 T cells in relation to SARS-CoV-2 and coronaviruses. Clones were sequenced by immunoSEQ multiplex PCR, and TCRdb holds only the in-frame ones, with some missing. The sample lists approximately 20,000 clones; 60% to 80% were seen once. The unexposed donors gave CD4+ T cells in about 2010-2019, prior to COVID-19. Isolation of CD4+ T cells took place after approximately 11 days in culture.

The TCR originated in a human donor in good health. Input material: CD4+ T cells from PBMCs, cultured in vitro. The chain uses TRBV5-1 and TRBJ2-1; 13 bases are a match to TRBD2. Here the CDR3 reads CASSSRKGLAGNEQFF. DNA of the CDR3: TGCGCCAGCAGCTCGCGTAAGGGACTAGCGGGGAATGAGCAGTTCTTC.